This entry lists 21 T cell receptor beta chains sequenced from one sample in a study of T cells in Graves' hyperthyroidism and ophthalmopathy. RNA transcripts gave rise to amplified TCR beta CDR3 regions. A first-round RT-PCR of the TCR CDR3 used the HTBI primer set. TCRdb re-derived calls from the multiplex PCR reads in MiXCR, one entry per CDR3 protein. The sample lists about 270,000 distinct CDR3 sequences, approximately 20% seen once, with around two thirds in the top ten. Sequences were obtained from blood. The source is a man aged 25-45 years with Graves' ophthalmopathy.

This clonotype showed up many times. The genes are TRBV11-2 and TRBJ2-7; D is possibly TRBD2 (6 bases). Trimming took 4 bases from V and 0 from J, leaving 16 bases between them. CDR1 and CDR2 from the germline V gene are SGHAT and FQNNGV. The CDR3 runs 16 residues. The CDR3 loop is CASSSGGAATSYEQYF. The DNA of the CDR3 is TGTGCCAGCAGCTCGGGCGGGGCCGCCACCTCCTACGAGCAGTACTTC.

This clonotype was seen more than once but under ten times. The chain couples TRBV28 to TRBJ1-2, with 9 bases identical to TRBD1. Germline CDR1 reads MDHEN; CDR2 reads SYDVKM. The CDR3 loop spans 17 amino acids. V dropped 5 bases and J dropped 3; count of bases not matched to a gene: 13. CDR3 in DNA: TGTGCCAGCAGTCCTGGGGGGACGGGACAGGGACACTATGGCTACACCTTC. As protein: CASSPGGTGQGHYGYTF.

This clonotype was detected many times. V usage is TRBV6-1 and J usage is TRBJ1-2, with D maybe TRBD1 (6 bases). CDR1 MNHNS and CDR2 SASEGT come from the germline V gene. With 2 bases removed from V and 4 bases from J, the gap between germline ends came to 17 bases. The CDR3 contains 16 residues. The CDR3 region has the DNA TGTGCCAGCAGTGAATACGTAAGGGCGGGGGCCTATGGCTACACCTTC. Its protein product is CASSEYVRAGAYGYTF.

The chain couples TRBV7-9 to TRBJ1-4, with 7 bases identical to TRBD1. Trimming cost V 0 bases and J 5 bases; bases outside gene matches: 3. The CDR3 runs to 15 residues. Germline lookup yields CDR1 SEHNR and CDR2 FQNEAQ (reference sequence). CDR3 residues: CASSLAGTENEKLFF. Written as DNA, the CDR3 is TGTGCCAGCAGCTTAGCCGGGACAGAAAATGAAAAACTGTTTTTT. Filled out from reference TRBV7-9 and TRBJ1-4, the complete variable domain reads DTGVSQNPRHKITKRGQNVTFRCDPISEHNRLYWYRQTLGQGPEFLTYFQNEAQLEKSRLLSDRFSAERPKGSFSTLEIQRTEQGDSAMYLCASSLAGTENEKLFFGSGTQLSVL.

The chain links TRBV9 to TRBJ2-1; 8 bases map to TRBD1. Per the germline V gene, CDR1 is SGDLS and CDR2 is YYNGEE. This CDR3 is built from 14 residues. The trim removed 4 bases at V and 10 bases at J, leaving 10 bases unmatched. The CDR3 bases are TGTGCCAGCAGCAGCGGACAGGGATGGGACGAGCAGTTCTTC. Translation gives CASSSGQGWDEQFF.

This rearrangement joins TRBV12-3 or TRBV12-4 to TRBJ2-7; weak D call: TRBD1 (6 bases). Trimming stripped 7 bases from V and 3 bases from J, with 13 bases between. The CDR3 is 13 amino acids. The CDR3 sequence: CASKETGLYEQYF. The CDR3 coding sequence is TGTGCCAGCAAGGAAACAGGGCTCTACGAGCAGTACTTC.

The V and J genes are TRBV19 and TRBJ2-2; 8 positions agree with TRBD1. The CDR3 is 16 residues long. Germline V gene data show CDR1 as LNHDA and CDR2 as SQIVND (reference sequence). The trim removed 5 bases at V and 6 bases at J, leaving 11 bases unmatched. The CDR3 reads CASSPNPGTGAGELFF. The DNA of the CDR3 is TGTGCCAGTAGTCCCAACCCCGGGACAGGTGCCGGGGAGCTGTTTTTT. Full variable domain (outside the CDR3, taken from reference TRBV19 and TRBJ2-2): DGGITQSPKYLFRKEGQNVTLSCEQNLNHDAMYWYRQDPGQGLRLIYYSQIVNDFQKGDIAEGYSVSREKKESFPLTVTSAQKNPTAFYLCASSPNPGTGAGELFFGEGSRLTVL.

This clonotype was seen more than once but under ten times. The rearrangement uses TRBV28 and TRBJ1-6, with D maybe TRBD1 (5 bases). This CDR3 has 17 amino acids. V lost 6 bases to trimming and J lost 7 bases, with 22 bases between them. In germline, CDR1 is MDHEN, CDR2 SYDVKM. The CDR3 protein is CASRTPVPQGSNSPLHF. The CDR3 DNA reads TGTGCCAGCAGGACCCCAGTCCCGCAGGGATCCAATTCACCCCTCCACTTT.

The table lists this clonotype with a few counts. The V gene is TRBV20-1, the J gene TRBJ1-4, with D perhaps matching TRBD1 (6 bases). CDR1 and CDR2 (germline): DFQATT, SNEGSKA (reference sequence). V gave up 0 bases and J gave up 8 bases, with 13 bases separating them. CDR3 size: 14 residues. The CDR3 loop reads CSARDWGAFEKLFF. For the CDR3, the DNA is TGCAGTGCTAGAGATTGGGGGGCATTCGAAAAACTGTTTTTT.

V usage is TRBV10-3 and J usage is TRBJ2-1; D gene uncertain. CDR1 and CDR2 (germline): ENHRY, SYGVKD. The CDR3 totals 12 residues. Trimming removed 6 bases at V and 7 bases at J, with 10 bases between. The CDR3 spells CAISKPGNEQFF. Written as DNA, the CDR3 is TGTGCCATCAGCAAGCCTGGAAATGAGCAGTTCTTC.

J is TRBJ1-2 and V is TRBV5-1, with TRBD1 matching over 8 bases. V was clipped by 4 bases and J by 6 bases; unmatched bases: 11. The germline V gene encodes CDR1 SGHRS and CDR2 YFSETQ. The CDR3 has 15 residues. In nucleotides, the CDR3 is TGCGCCAGCAGCGCAAATCAGGGGGCGTCGGATGGCTACACCTTC. Translating gives CASSANQGASDGYTF.

CDR3 loop: CASGSPGNPGANVLTF. The CDR3 DNA sequence: TGTGCTAGTGGTTCCCCAGGGAACCCTGGGGCCAACGTCCTGACTTTC. V usage is TRBV12-5 and J usage is TRBJ2-6; maybe TRBD1 (5 bases). The CDR3 has 16 amino acids. CDR1 is LGHNT, CDR2 FRNRAP, per germline. Trimming stripped 4 bases from V and 2 bases from J, with 12 bases between.

This clonotype was seen repeatedly, ten times or more. The gene calls are TRBV5-1 and TRBJ2-3; D is unclear. V was cut by 0 bases and J by 2 bases, with 7 bases left in between. The germline V gene encodes CDR1 SGHRS and CDR2 YFSETQ. There are 14 residues in the CDR3. As DNA, the CDR3 is TGCGCCAGCAGCTTGGAAGGAAACACAGATACGCAGTATTTT. Protein: CASSLEGNTDTQYF.

CDR3 amino acids: CASSQKGVEAFF. In DNA form, the CDR3 reads TGTGCCAGCAGCCAGAAGGGGGTCGAAGCTTTCTTT. V usage is TRBV7-2 and J usage is TRBJ1-1, with a possible D match to TRBD1 (6 bases). Trimming took 5 bases from V and 8 from J, leaving 12 bases between them. Germline assignment: CDR1 SGHTA and CDR2 FQGNSA. This CDR3 has 12 residues. The complete variable domain, with remaining parts taken from reference TRBV7-2 and TRBJ1-1, reads GAGVSQSPSNKVTEKGKDVELRCDPISGHTALYWYRQSLGQGLEFLIYFQGNSAPDKSGLPSDRFSAERTGGSVSTLTIQRTQQEDSAVYLCASSQKGVEAFFGQGTRLTVV.

Points on this clonotype: One junction end disagrees with the germline gene, perhaps due to a read error. J is TRBJ2-1 and V is TRBV7-2, with a tentative D call TRBD2 (5 bases). This CDR3 region has 16 residues. Germline V gives CDR1 SGHTA, CDR2 FQGNSA. CDR3 sequence: CASSPSSAALNNEQLF. The CDR3 region has the DNA TGTGCCAGCAGCCCGTCCTCAGCGGCCCTGAACAATGAGCAGCTCTTC.

The chain employs TRBV28 and TRBJ2-5, with D possibly matching TRBD2 (5 bases). Trimming cost V 7 bases and J 5 bases, with 17 bases left between them. CDR3 length equals 14 residues. Germline CDR1 MDHEN, CDR2 SYDVKM. CDR3 nucleotide sequence: TGTGCCAGCAACGATCGGGGATTTAGGGAGACCCAGTACTTC. It translates to CASNDRGFRETQYF.

V is TRBV2 and J is TRBJ1-2; 9 bases fit TRBD1. The V segment lost 3 bases and the J segment 6 bases; nucleotides outside the gene matches: 8. The CDR3 loop spans 15 amino acids. Germline V lookup: CDR1 SNHLY, CDR2 FYNNEI. CDR3 in amino acids: CASSDWDRVEDGYTF. CDR3 in DNA: TGTGCCAGCAGTGACTGGGACAGGGTAGAAGATGGCTACACCTTC.

The chain has TRBV29-1 and TRBJ1-5, with D hard to call. The germline V gene encodes CDR1 SQVTM and CDR2 ANQGSEA. This CDR3 contains 12 residues. V dropped 4 bases and J dropped 6 bases, with 10 bases sitting between them. The DNA for the CDR3 is TGCAGCGTTGGGTCAGGCGCTCAGCCCCAGCATTTT. Amino acids: CSVGSGAQPQHF.

This clonotype was seen at least ten times. The J gene is TRBJ1-2, the V gene TRBV28; 9 nucleotides align to TRBD1. Trimming removed 6 bases from V and 5 bases from J; junction bases left unmatched: 7. Germline-derived CDR1 and CDR2 are MDHEN and SYDVKM. The CDR3 is 14 residues long. The CDR3 DNA sequence: TGTGCCAGCAGAACCGGGACAGGGCTGTATGGCTACACCTTC. Translation: CASRTGTGLYGYTF.

This clonotype turned up a few times. This chain connects TRBV30 to TRBJ1-2; 7 nucleotides line up with TRBD1. Germline values: CDR1 GTSNPN, CDR2 SVGIG (reference sequence). Unmatched junction bases numbered 5, after V lost 3 bases and J lost 4 bases. There are 13 residues in the CDR3. CDR3 DNA: TGTGCCTGGAGGGAAGGGACAGCCTATGGCTACACCTTC. The encoded protein is CAWREGTAYGYTF.

This clonotype appeared many times. The chain employs TRBV6-1 and TRBJ1-1; a weak D match, TRBD1 (6 bases). The CDR3 runs 14 residues. V was pared by 6 bases and J by 1 base, with 12 bases between. Germline values: CDR1 MNHNS, CDR2 SASEGT. The CDR3 coding sequence is TGTGCCAGCAGGACAGGTGACAGGAACACTGAAGCTTTCTTT. Protein: CASRTGDRNTEAFF.